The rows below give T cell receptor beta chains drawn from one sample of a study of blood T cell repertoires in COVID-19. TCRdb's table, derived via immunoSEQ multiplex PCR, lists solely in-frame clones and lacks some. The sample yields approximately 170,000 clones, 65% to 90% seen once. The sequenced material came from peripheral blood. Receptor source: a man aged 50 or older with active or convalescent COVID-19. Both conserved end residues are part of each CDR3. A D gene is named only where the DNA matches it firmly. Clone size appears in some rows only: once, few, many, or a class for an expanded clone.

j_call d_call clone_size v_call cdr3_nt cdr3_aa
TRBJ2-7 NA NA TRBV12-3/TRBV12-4 TGTGCCAGCAGTCAAAACTGGTACGAGCAGTACTTC CASSQNWYEQYF
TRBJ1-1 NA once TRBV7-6 TGTGCCAGCAGCTTAGTTAGTGGACACTTGAACACTGAAGCTTTCTTT CASSLVSGHLNTEAFF
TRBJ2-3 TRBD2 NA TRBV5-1 TGCGCCAGCAGCTCCCAAAGGCCTAGCGGGGGTCGTTATGGGACAGATACGCAGTATTTT CASSSQRPSGGRYGTDTQYF
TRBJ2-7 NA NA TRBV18 TGTGCCAGCTCACCTCTTCAGGGCGCAGAAGTGTACGAGCAGTACTTC CASSPLQGAEVYEQYF
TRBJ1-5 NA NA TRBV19 TGTGCCAGTACTCCCAGGGGTGGGACACAATTAAGTCCCCAGCATTTT CASTPRGGTQLSPQHF
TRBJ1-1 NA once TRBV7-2 TGTGCCAGCAGCTTTATAGTGAACACTGAAGCTTTCTTT CASSFIVNTEAFF
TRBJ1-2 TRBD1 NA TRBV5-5 TGTGCCAGCAGCTCGCTTATGGGGACAGTGGGCTATGGCTACACCTTC CASSSLMGTVGYGYTF
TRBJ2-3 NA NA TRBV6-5 TGTGCCAGCAAAGAACTGGAAGCGGATACGCAGTATTTT CASKELEADTQYF
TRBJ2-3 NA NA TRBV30 TGTGCCTGGAGTCGGGGGACAGCCCCAGATACGCAGTATTTT CAWSRGTAPDTQYF
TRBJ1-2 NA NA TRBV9 TGTGCCAGCAGCGTAGAAGAGGGCCCCTACTATGGCTACACCTTC CASSVEEGPYYGYTF
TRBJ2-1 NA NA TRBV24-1 TGTGCCACCAGTGAAGCCCTAGTTAATGAGCAGTTCTTC CATSEALVNEQFF
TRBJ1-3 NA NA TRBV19 TGTGCCAGTAGTACCGGACAGCGATACTCTGGAAACACCATATATTTT CASSTGQRYSGNTIYF
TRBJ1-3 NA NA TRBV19 TGTGCCAGTAGCGCAGGGTTCGGAAACACCATATATTTT CASSAGFGNTIYF
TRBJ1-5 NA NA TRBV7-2 TGTGCCAGCAGCTTAGGAGATCAGCCCCAGCATTTT CASSLGDQPQHF
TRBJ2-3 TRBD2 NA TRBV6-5 TGTGCCAGCAGTCCGCGGGACTACACAGATACGCAGTATTTT CASSPRDYTDTQYF
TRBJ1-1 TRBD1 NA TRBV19 TGTGCCAGTAGCCCCGACAGGGGGCGGCCAGCTTTCTTT CASSPDRGRPAFF
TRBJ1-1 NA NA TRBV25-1 TGTGCCAGCAGTGGTTACAGGGAATCAGACACTGAAGCTTTCTTT CASSGYRESDTEAFF